The T cell receptor (beta chain) under discussion was sequenced for a study of shared clonotypes between healthy human individuals (TCRdb year 2020). About the full investigation: A couple of women and a few men aged 18 to 49 years were included in the cohort. Between about 0.9 and 8.9 billion PBMCs per donor were obtained by leukapheresis. For each donor, CD4 naive and CD4 memory were each run on three plates, CD8 naive on two plates, and CD8 memory on one plate. Blood TCR repertoires of about five healthy adults were deeply sequenced to estimate repertoire size and the extent of clonotype sharing between individuals. Different laboratories and diverse techniques were used to prepare libraries and sequence TCR repertoires, to increase sequencing depth and limit assay-specific biases.

What the study reported, not specific to this receptor: Estimated clonotype richness was generally larger for naive than for memory subsets. Sampling was restricted to blood, and TCR repertoires in tissue are likely to differ from TCR repertoires in blood. Higher generation probabilities were observed for clonotypes shared by all four sorted-subset donors than for non-shared clonotypes. About 4.5% of naive CD4, 3.5% of naive CD8, 2.3% of memory CD4, and about 0.4% of memory CD8 clonotypes were shared across several donors. The genetic and exposure-history diversity represented was limited by the small number of donors. Rarefaction of sorted-subset datasets indicated incomplete sequencing despite the large sequencing depth. Pairwise subsampling indicated that sequencing depth was expected to affect the degree of clonotype sharing among donors.

Comment on this clone: The antigen it binds to is not known. It has no much larger one-base neighbor in the sample; base qualities were not kept.

TCR CDR3 regions were amplified from genomic DNA by multiplex PCR using the deep immunoSEQ assay. For each cell subset, the extracted genomic DNA was distributed evenly across all wells of several immunoSEQ 96-well plates, and each plate served as one replicate. For sorted subsets, roughly 0.2 ug genomic DNA, equal to some 28,000 T cell genomes, was loaded into each replicate PCR. The purified libraries were quantified using a Qubit 3.0 fluorometer, sized with a Bioanalyzer 2100, and then quantified again using the KAPA Library Quantification kit. Every immunoSEQ 96-well plate was sequenced on a separate single-read 150-cycle Illumina NextSeq 550 flow cell. For the original study's pipeline: Because only junctional sequences without quality scores were contained in the immunoSEQ output, filtering matching that applied to full-length reads could not be performed. To assign V/J genes and CDR3, sequences were annotated using PyIR, a Python wrapper for IgBLAST v1.9, with IMGT germline references. Reads were filtered out if the reads had weak V/J assignments (E-value above 1e-6), no CDR3, stop codons, out-of-frame junctions, or ambiguous translated residues. A V3J clonotype was defined by an identical inferred V gene, J gene, and CDR3 amino acid sequence. The percentage overlap between two repertoires was calculated by dividing the number of shared unique clonotypes by the size of the smaller repertoire. RTK rarefaction, the Chao1 estimator, and Recon v2.1 estimates of unobserved clonotypes were used to assess repertoire richness. Generation probabilities for all TCRbeta clonotypes obtained by the gDNA method from a handful of donors were computed using OLGA. This is the immuneACCESS table as TCRdb keeps it, with only in-frame sequences that have V and J called. A part of the clones is gone; compared with another copy, unresolved V genes explain less than half, and the rest is unexplained. V and J calls and clone size are given by that table; D and trimming were obtained from the DNA. This sample holds some 1,100,000 clones; approximately 80% were observed only once. The ten largest account for around 0.47% of the sample.

The donors were healthy, HIV-negative adults with no recently reported acute infections or vaccinations. All donors were Caucasian adults living in Nashville, Tennessee, USA. CD4+ T cells were enriched by magnetic negative selection, after which naive cells were positively selected on CD45RA and the negative fraction was taken as the memory subset. Blood was collected by leukapheresis, and PBMCs were isolated by Ficoll-Histopaque density gradient centrifugation and then cryopreserved in liquid nitrogen vapor phase. Analytical flow cytometry was used to check the purity and quantity of each magnetically sorted T cell population. Genomic DNA was isolated from each sorted fraction and quantified by UV absorbance on a Nanodrop 2000c. The origin of this receptor is a young man in good health. Some clones in this sample may be carry-over from other donors' samples. The sequenced sample was memory CD4+ T cells from PBMCs. Reading the label with the study, this specimen's cell subset or site is: CD45RA-negative fraction.

The CDR3 here reads CASHRQGNIQYF. DNA sequence: TGTGCCAGCCACCGACAGGGAAACATTCAGTACTTC. The V gene is TRBV2 and the J gene is TRBJ2-4; TRBD1 aligns with 7 central bases. The CDR3 goes from the cysteine to the phenylalanine over 12 residues. The entry retains the CDR3 DNA only, 36 bases that are in frame from base 1. Compared with germline, V lacks 8 bases and J lacks 6 bases; bases without a gene match: 4. The germline V gene yields SNHLY for CDR1 and FYNNEI for CDR2.